The 7 T cell receptor beta chains listed next were all sequenced from one sample in a study of blood T cells in healthy people across ages. PCR was performed a second time for 7 to 11 cycles using a sample-barcoded 5' primer and a J-beta primer mix. TCRdb fed the 5' RACE reads into MiXCR, producing one record per CDR3 protein. This sample has about 580,000 distinct CDR3 sequences; roughly 48% occur once, and the top ten carry under 30%. The sample was blood. The origin of the receptors is a man aged 80 or over in good health.

This clonotype turned up a few times. The CDR3 loop reads CASSPGFDNRNYGYTF. CDR3 nucleotides: TGTGCCAGCTCACCAGGCTTCGACAATCGAAACTATGGCTACACCTTC. This sequence joins TRBV18 and TRBJ1-2; D call uncertain. The CDR3 has 16 residues. Trimming left V 2 bases short and J 2 bases short, with 15 bases between. Per germline, CDR1 KGHSH and CDR2 LQKENI.

J is TRBJ2-3 and V is TRBV7-9, with TRBD2 identical over 7 bases. Germline CDR1 and CDR2: SEHNR and FQNEAQ (reference sequence). Losses at the gene ends were 1 base for V and 2 bases for J; bases not matched to a gene: 6. This CDR3 comprises 16 residues. CDR3 coding DNA: TGTGCCAGCAGCTTAGTTCTAGCGGCCTCCACAGATACGCAGTATTTT. Translated: CASSLVLAASTDTQYF.

The chain couples TRBV15 to TRBJ1-2; 8 nucleotides line up with TRBD1. The CDR3 sequence is 14 residues long. CDR1 is LNHNV and CDR2 is YYDKDF in the germline V gene (reference sequence). V gave up 3 bases and J gave up 8 bases; unmatched junction bases: 8. The CDR3 sequence is CATSSKTGVKGYTF. The CDR3 region has the DNA TGTGCCACCAGCAGTAAGACAGGGGTTAAGGGCTACACCTTC.

Many counts were recorded for this clonotype. The chain combines TRBV7-9 with TRBJ2-3; tentatively, D is TRBD2 (6 bases). V gave up 4 bases and J gave up 0 bases, with 11 bases separating them. CDR1 and CDR2 (germline): SEHNR, FQNEAQ (reference sequence). The CDR3 sequence is 15 residues long. The CDR3 nucleotides are TGTGCCAGCAGCTCCCGGGGGACTAGCACAGATACGCAGTATTTT. Protein: CASSSRGTSTDTQYF.

A single count supports this clonotype. The chain has TRBV7-2 and TRBJ1-6; D is perhaps TRBD1 (6 bases). Trimming removed 7 bases from V and 9 bases from J, with 10 bases in between. The CDR3 length is 12 residues. Germline V gives CDR1 SGHTA, CDR2 FQGNSA. The CDR3 sequence is CASTRGRSPLHF. CDR3 bases: TGTGCCAGCACCAGGGGACGTTCACCCCTCCACTTT.

The chain employs TRBV12-5 and TRBJ2-7; perhaps TRBD1 as D (6 bases). V lost 0 bases and J 4 bases, leaving 13 bases between the germline ends. CDR1 and CDR2 from the germline V gene are LGHNT and FRNRAP. The CDR3 has 15 amino acids. The CDR3 nucleotides are TGTGCTAGTGGTTTGGTACTGGACAGACCTTACGAGCAGTACTTC. Protein: CASGLVLDRPYEQYF. Using reference TRBV12-5 and TRBJ2-7 for the parts outside the CDR3, the full variable domain is DARVTQTPRHKVTEMGQEVTMRCQPILGHNTVFWYRQTMMQGLELLAYFRNRAPLDDSGMPKDRFSAEMPDATLATLKIQPSEPRDSAVYFCASGLVLDRPYEQYFGPGTRLTVT.

J is TRBJ2-3 and V is TRBV29-1, with D uncertain. Germline lookup yields CDR1 SQVTM and CDR2 ANQGSEA. Between the trimmed V and J ends, which lost 7 bases and 1 base, there was a span of 12 bases. This CDR3 comprises 13 residues. CDR3 amino acids: CSGRRRGTDTQYF. CDR3 nucleotides: TGCAGCGGTAGAAGACGAGGCACAGATACGCAGTATTTT.